The T cell receptor (beta chain) under discussion was sequenced for a study of cytomegalovirus exposure and HLA in healthy donors. Study observations and caveats: TCR beta chains numbering roughly 150 were designated cytomegalovirus-associated.

Germline assignment: CDR1 MRHNA and CDR2 SNTAGT. V lost 5 bases, J lost 4 bases, and 9 bases stayed unmatched. This CDR3 has 16 amino acids. Notes on this clone: Its antigen is as yet unknown.

Generated by immunoSEQ multiplex PCR, the TCRdb table keeps only in-frame clones and is missing some. The sample includes over 55,000 clones, more than 80% of them seen just once. Sequencing was carried out using PBMCs. V and J are TRBV6-4 and TRBJ1-2; TRBD1 aligns across 11 bases. This TCR came from a man between 18 and 29 years old in good health and CMV-seronegative. CDR3 in DNA: TGTGCCAGCAGTCCCGGACAGGGGGCGTCCGTCTATGGCTACACCTTC. This translates into CASSPGQGASVYGYTF.